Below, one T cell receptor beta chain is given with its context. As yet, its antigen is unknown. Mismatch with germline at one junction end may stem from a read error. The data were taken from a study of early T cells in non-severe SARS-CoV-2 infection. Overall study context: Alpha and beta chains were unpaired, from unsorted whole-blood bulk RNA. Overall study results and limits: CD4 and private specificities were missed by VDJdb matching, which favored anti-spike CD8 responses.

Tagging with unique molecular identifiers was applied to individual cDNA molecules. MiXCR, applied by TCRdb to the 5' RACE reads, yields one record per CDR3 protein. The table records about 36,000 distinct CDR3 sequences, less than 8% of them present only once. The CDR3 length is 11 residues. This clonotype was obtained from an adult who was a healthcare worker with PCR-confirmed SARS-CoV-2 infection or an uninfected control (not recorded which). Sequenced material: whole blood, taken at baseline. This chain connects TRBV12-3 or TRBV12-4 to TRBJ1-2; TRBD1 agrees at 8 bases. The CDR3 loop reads CASTLGQAEFF. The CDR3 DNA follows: TGTGCCAGCACCCTGGGACAGGCTGAATTCTTC.